These 11 T cell receptor beta chains came from one sample sequenced in a study of blood T cell repertoires in COVID-19. Produced via immunoSEQ multiplex PCR; TCRdb's table is partial and in-frame only. The data show more than 140,000 clones, about 86% seen once. Sequenced input: peripheral blood. These receptors all stem from a woman in her fifties or sixties with acute or convalescent COVID-19.

The CDR3 region has the DNA TGTGCCAGCACTCTAACAGGGGGCGACAACTATGGCTACACCTTC. Amino acids: CASTLTGGDNYGYTF. The rearrangement links TRBV2 to TRBJ1-2; 9 nucleotides align to TRBD1. With V trimmed by 7 bases and J by 2 bases, 8 bases remained unmatched. The CDR3 has 15 amino acids. Germline CDR1 reads SNHLY; CDR2 reads FYNNEI.

V usage is TRBV14 and J usage is TRBJ2-7, with D perhaps TRBD2 (5 bases). Deletions cut 1 base from V and 4 bases from J, with 11 bases between. There are 14 residues in the CDR3. CDR1 SGHDN and CDR2 FVKESK come from the germline V gene. CDR3 protein: CASSQGGWVYEQYF. CDR3 coding DNA: TGTGCCAGCAGCCAAGGAGGGTGGGTTTACGAGCAGTACTTC.

In this sample, this clone turned up a few times. The V gene is TRBV5-1, the J gene TRBJ1-1, with a tentative D call TRBD1 (5 bases). The CDR3 totals 13 residues. CDR1 SGHRS and CDR2 YFSETQ come from the germline V gene. Trimming stripped 2 bases from V and 3 bases from J, with 8 bases between. CDR3 amino acids: CASSFKGDTEAFF. The CDR3 nucleotides are TGCGCCAGCAGCTTTAAAGGGGACACTGAAGCTTTCTTT.

A few counts support this clone. The chain has TRBV24-1 and TRBJ1-2; 8 nucleotides align to TRBD1. V shed 3 bases, J shed 5 bases, and the junction held 7 bases outside the gene matches. CDR3 size: 15 residues. Germline V gene data show CDR1 as KGHDR and CDR2 as SFDVKD. This CDR3 reads CATSDPQGGEYGYTF. CDR3 DNA: TGTGCCACCAGTGATCCACAGGGGGGAGAATATGGCTACACCTTC.

This chain joins TRBV19 and TRBJ2-2, with 8 nucleotides matching TRBD2. The CDR3 runs 17 residues. CDR1 is LNHDA, CDR2 SQIVND, per germline (reference sequence). Trimming took 3 bases from V and 2 from J; bases not matched to a gene: 8. In nucleotides, the CDR3 is TGTGCCAGTAGTATCGGGCGCGGGGGGCTTAACACCGGGGAGCTGTTTTTT. Protein: CASSIGRGGLNTGELFF.

The V call is TRBV5-4, the J call TRBJ1-3; D uncertain. The V end was cut by 1 base, the J end by 0 bases, with 11 bases between. Germline lookup yields CDR1 SGHNT and CDR2 YYREEE (reference sequence). CDR3 size: 16 residues. As DNA, the CDR3 is TGTGCCAGCAGCTTGACGAAAGGGAGCTCTGGAAACACCATATATTTT. Protein: CASSLTKGSSGNTIYF.

J is TRBJ2-1 and V is TRBV29-1, with D perhaps matching TRBD2 (6 bases). V lost 2 bases, J lost 6 bases, and 23 bases lay in between. CDR1 is SQVTM and CDR2 is ANQGSEA in the germline V gene. This CDR3 region has 17 residues. CDR3 coding DNA: TGCAGCGTTGAAAAGGTCAGGGACTCCCTGAGGGGCAATGAGCAGTTCTTC. Protein sequence: CSVEKVRDSLRGNEQFF.

V is TRBV7-2 and J is TRBJ2-5, with D possibly being TRBD2 (6 bases). The germline V gene encodes CDR1 SGHTA and CDR2 FQGNSA. This CDR3 region has 17 residues. The V gene lost 3 bases and the J gene lost 3 bases, with 20 bases spanning the gap. In DNA, the CDR3 is TGTGCCAGCAGCTTTACACAGCTAGGAGGGATCAAAGAGACCCAGTACTTC. Amino acid sequence: CASSFTQLGGIKETQYF.

The chain uses TRBV28 and TRBJ2-1; no clear D gene. Trimming removed 3 bases at V and 12 bases at J, with 9 bases between. The CDR3 has 11 amino acids. Germline V gene lookup returns CDR1 MDHEN and CDR2 SYDVKM. The CDR3 reads CASSLRYGQFF. DNA of the CDR3: TGTGCCAGCAGTTTGAGGTATGGGCAGTTCTTC.

The chain carries TRBV3-1 (or the pseudogene TRBV3-2) and TRBJ1-1, with 7 bases aligning to TRBD1. The V gene's germline CDR1 is LGHDT and CDR2 YNNKEL (reference sequence). This CDR3 comprises 15 residues. V dropped 4 bases and J dropped 1; count of bases not matched to a gene: 6. CDR3 bases: TGTGCCAGCAGCCTTTCTTGGACAGGGAACACTGAAGCTTTCTTT. This gives the protein CASSLSWTGNTEAFF.

The chain couples TRBV3-1 (or the pseudogene TRBV3-2) to TRBJ1-5; possibly TRBD1 for D (5 bases). Deletions cut 4 bases from V and 12 bases from J, with 16 bases between. The CDR3 contains 13 residues. Per the germline V gene, CDR1 is LGHDT and CDR2 is YNNKEL (reference sequence). CDR3 nucleotides: TGTGCCAGCAGCCTAATTCCGGGGGATCTCCAGCATTTT. Its translation is CASSLIPGDLQHF.